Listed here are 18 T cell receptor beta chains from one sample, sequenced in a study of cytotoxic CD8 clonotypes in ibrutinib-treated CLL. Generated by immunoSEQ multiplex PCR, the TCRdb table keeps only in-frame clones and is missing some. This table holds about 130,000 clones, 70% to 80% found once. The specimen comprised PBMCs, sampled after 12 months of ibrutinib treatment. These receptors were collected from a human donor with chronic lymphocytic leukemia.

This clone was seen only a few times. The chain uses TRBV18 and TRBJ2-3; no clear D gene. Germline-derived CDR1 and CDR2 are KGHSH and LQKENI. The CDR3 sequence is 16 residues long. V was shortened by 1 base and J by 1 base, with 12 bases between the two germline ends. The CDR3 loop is CASSPQWALGTDTQYF. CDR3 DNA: TGTGCCAGCTCACCACAGTGGGCCCTAGGCACAGATACGCAGTATTTT.

The CDR3 DNA is TGTGCCAGCAGCGAGGGACAGATGAACACTGAAGCTTTCTTT. It codes for CASSEGQMNTEAFF. This rearrangement joins TRBV5-4 to TRBJ1-1; 7 bases line up with TRBD1. The CDR3 contains 14 residues. Per the germline V gene, CDR1 is SGHNT and CDR2 is YYREEE (reference sequence). J was trimmed by 0 bases and V by 4 bases; bases with no gene match: 3.

In DNA, the CDR3 is TGTGCCAGCAGAATACAGGGAGATGACTATGGCTACACCTTC. Protein sequence: CASRIQGDDYGYTF. V and J are TRBV6-5 and TRBJ1-2; a weak D match, TRBD1 (6 bases). The V gene lost 6 bases and the J gene lost 3 bases, with 14 bases spanning the gap. CDR3 length: 14 amino acids. From germline, CDR1 is MNHEY and CDR2 SVGAGI.

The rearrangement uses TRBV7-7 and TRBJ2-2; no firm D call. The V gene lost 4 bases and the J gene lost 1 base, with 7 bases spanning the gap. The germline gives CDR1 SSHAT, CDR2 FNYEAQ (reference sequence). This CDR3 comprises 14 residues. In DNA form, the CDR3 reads TGTGCCAGCAGCTCCCATCAGAACACCGGGGAGCTGTTTTTT. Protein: CASSSHQNTGELFF.

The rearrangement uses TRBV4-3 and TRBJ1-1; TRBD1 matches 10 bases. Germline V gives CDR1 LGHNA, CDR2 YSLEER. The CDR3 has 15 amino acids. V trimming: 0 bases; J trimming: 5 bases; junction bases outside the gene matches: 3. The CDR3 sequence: CASSQDGQGETEAFF. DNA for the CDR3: TGCGCCAGCAGCCAAGATGGACAGGGGGAGACTGAAGCTTTCTTT.

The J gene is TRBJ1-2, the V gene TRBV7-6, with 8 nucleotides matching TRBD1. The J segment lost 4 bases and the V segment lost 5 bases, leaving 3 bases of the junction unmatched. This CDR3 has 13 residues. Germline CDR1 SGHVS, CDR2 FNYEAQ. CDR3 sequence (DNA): TGTGCCAGCAGCAACGACAGGGGCTATGGCTACACCTTC. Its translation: CASSNDRGYGYTF.

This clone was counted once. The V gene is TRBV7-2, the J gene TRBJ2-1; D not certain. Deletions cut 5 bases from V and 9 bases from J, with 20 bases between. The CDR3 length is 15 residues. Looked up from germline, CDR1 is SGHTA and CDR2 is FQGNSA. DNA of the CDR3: TGTGCCAGCAGCGACCTGAACGGGTCGTGGGGTGAGCAGTTCTTC. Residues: CASSDLNGSWGEQFF.

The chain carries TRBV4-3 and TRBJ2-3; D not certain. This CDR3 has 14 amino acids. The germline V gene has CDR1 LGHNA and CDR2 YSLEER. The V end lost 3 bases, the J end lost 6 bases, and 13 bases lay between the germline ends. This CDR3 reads CASSHAMLEDTQYF. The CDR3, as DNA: TGCGCCAGCAGCCACGCAATGCTAGAGGATACGCAGTATTTT.

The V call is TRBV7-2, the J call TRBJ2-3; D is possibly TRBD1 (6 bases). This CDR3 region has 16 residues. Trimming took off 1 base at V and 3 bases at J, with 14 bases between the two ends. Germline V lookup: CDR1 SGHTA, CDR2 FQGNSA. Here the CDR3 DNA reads TGTGCCAGCAGCTTAGTGGGGGCAGGTGGGACAGATACGCAGTATTTT. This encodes CASSLVGAGGTDTQYF.

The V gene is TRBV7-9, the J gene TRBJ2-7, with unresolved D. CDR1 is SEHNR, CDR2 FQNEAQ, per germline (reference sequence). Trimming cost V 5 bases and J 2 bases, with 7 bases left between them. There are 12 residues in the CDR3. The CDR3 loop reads CASSPTPYEQYF. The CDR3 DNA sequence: TGTGCCAGCAGCCCCACACCCTACGAGCAGTACTTC.

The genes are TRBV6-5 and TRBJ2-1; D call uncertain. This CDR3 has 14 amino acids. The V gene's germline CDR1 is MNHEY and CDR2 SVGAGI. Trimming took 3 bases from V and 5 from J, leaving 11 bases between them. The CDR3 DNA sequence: TGTGCCAGCAGTTATTTTGACAAAAACAATGAGCAGTTCTTC. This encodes CASSYFDKNNEQFF.

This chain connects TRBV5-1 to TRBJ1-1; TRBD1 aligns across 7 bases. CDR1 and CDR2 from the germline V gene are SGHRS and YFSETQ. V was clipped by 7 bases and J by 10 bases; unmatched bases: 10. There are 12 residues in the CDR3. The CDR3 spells CASRQGDGGAFF. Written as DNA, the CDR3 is TGCGCCAGCCGTCAGGGGGACGGGGGAGCTTTCTTT.

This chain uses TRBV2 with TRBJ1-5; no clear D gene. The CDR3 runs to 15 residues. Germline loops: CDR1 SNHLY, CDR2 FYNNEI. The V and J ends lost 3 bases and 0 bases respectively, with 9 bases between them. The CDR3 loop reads CASSEGAVSNQPQHF. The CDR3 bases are TGTGCCAGCAGTGAGGGTGCGGTTAGCAATCAGCCCCAGCATTTT.

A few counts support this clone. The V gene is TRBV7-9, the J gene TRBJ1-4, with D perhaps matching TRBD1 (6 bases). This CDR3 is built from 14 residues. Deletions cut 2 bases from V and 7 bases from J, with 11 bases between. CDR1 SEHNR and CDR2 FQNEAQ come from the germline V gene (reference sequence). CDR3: CASSLSGVFEKLFF. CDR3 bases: TGTGCCAGCAGCTTATCAGGGGTTTTTGAAAAACTGTTTTTT.

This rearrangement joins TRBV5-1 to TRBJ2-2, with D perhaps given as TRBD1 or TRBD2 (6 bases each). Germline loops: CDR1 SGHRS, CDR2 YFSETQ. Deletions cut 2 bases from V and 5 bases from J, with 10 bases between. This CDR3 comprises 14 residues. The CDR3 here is CASSFGGGTGELFF. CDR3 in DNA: TGCGCCAGCAGCTTCGGGGGCGGTACCGGGGAGCTGTTTTTT. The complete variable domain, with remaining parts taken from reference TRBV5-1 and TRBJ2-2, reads KAGVTQTPRYLIKTRGQQVTLSCSPISGHRSVSWYQQTPGQGLQFLFEYFSETQRNKGNFPGRFSGRQFSNSRSEMNVSTLELGDSALYLCASSFGGGTGELFFGEGSRLTVL.

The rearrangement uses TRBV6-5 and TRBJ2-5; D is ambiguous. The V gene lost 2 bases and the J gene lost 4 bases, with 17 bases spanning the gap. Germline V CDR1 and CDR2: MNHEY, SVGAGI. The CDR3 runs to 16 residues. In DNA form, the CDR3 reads TGTGCCAGCAGTTACCGGCAAAGGGTATCTAGAGAGACCCAGTACTTC. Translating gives CASSYRQRVSRETQYF.

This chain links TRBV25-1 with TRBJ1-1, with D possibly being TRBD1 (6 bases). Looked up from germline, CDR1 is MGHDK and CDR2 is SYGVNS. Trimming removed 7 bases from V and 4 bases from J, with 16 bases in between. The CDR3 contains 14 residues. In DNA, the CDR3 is TGTGCCAGCACTAAGGCACAGGGCCGCACTGAAGCTTTCTTT. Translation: CASTKAQGRTEAFF.

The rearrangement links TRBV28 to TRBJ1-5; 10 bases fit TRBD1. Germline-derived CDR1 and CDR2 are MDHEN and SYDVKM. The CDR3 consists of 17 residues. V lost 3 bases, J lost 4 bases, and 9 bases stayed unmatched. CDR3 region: CASSLRDRGVWNQPQHF. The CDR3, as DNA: TGTGCCAGCAGTTTGAGGGACAGGGGAGTATGGAATCAGCCCCAGCATTTT.